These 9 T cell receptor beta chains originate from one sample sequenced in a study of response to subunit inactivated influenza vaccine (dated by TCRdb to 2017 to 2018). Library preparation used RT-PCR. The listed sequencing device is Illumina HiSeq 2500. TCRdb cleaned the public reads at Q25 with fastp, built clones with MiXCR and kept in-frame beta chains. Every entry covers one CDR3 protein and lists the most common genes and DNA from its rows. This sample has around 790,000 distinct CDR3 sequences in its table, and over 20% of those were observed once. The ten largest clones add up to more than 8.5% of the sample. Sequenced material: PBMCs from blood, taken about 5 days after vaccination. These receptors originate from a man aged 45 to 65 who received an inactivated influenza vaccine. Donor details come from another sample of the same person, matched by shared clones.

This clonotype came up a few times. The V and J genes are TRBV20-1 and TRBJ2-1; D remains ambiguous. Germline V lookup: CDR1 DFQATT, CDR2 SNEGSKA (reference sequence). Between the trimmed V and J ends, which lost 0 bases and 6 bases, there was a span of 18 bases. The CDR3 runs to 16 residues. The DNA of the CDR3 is TGCAGTGCTAGAGAGGGTGCCAGGCACACGGGCAATGAGCAGTTCTTC. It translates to CSAREGARHTGNEQFF.

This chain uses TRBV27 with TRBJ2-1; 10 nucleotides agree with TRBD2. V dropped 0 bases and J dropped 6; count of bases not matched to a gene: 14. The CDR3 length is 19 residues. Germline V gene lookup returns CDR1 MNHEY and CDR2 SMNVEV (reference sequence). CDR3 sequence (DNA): TGTGCCAGCAGTTTATCCCTAAGTGCTAGCGGGGGCCGCCGCAATGAGCAGTTCTTC. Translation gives CASSLSLSASGGRRNEQFF.

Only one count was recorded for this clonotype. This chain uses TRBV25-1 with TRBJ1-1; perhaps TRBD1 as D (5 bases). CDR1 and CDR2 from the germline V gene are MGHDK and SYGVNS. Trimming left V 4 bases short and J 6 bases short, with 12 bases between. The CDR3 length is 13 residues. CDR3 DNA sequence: TGTGCCAGCAGTGGGGGAGGGGCCTCTGAAGCTTTCTTT. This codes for CASSGGGASEAFF.

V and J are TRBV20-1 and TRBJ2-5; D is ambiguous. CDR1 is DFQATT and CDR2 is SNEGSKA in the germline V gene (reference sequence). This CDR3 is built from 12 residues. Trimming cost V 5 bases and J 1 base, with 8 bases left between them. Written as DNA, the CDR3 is TGCAGTGCTCGACGCCTCCAAGAGACCCAGTACTTC. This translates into CSARRLQETQYF.

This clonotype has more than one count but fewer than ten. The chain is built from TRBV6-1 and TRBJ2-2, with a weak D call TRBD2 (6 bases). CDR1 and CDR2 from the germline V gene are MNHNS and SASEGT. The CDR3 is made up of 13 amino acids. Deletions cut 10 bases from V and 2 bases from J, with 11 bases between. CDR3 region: CAIRDSNTGELFF. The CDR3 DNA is TGTGCCATCCGGGACTCAAACACCGGGGAGCTGTTTTTT.

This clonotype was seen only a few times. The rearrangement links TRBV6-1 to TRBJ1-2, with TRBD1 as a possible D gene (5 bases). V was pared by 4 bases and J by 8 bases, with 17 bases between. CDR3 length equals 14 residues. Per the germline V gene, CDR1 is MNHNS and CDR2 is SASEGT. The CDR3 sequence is CASSGRVGARGYTF. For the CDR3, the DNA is TGTGCCAGCAGTGGCAGGGTCGGGGCGAGAGGCTACACCTTC.

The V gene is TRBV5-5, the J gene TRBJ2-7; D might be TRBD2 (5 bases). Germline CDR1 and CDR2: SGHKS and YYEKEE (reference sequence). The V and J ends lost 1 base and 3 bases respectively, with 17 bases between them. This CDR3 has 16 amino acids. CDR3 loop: CASSLKSRLADYEQYF. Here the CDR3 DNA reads TGTGCCAGCAGCTTGAAGAGTCGGCTAGCAGACTACGAGCAGTACTTC. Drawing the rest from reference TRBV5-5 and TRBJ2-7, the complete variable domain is DAGVTQSPTHLIKTRGQQVTLRCSPISGHKSVSWYQQVLGQGPQFIFQYYEKEERGRGNFPDRFSARQFPNYSSELNVNALLLGDSALYLCASSLKSRLADYEQYFGPGTRLTVT.

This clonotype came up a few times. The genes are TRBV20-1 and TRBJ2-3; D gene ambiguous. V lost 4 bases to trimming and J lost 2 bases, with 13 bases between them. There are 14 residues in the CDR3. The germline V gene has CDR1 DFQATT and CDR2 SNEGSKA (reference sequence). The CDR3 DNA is TGCAGTGCTAACCCTCCAGAGTCCACAGATACGCAGTATTTT. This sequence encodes CSANPPESTDTQYF.

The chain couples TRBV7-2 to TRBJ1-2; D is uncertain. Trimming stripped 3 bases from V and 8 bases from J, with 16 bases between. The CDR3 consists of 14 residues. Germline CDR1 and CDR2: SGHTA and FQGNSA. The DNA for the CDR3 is TGTGCCAGCAGCTTTGGATCACTCCCGCCGGGCTACACCTTC. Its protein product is CASSFGSLPPGYTF.